The rows below give T cell receptor beta chains drawn from one sample of a study of monozygotic twins with cystic fibrosis. Sequenced by immunoSEQ multiplex PCR; TCRdb stores in-frame clones only, minus some. Of 15,000 to 20,000 clones listed, about 96% are singletons. The material sequenced was blood. The receptors stem from a girl aged 2-9 years with cystic fibrosis. The CDR3 runs from the conserved cysteine through the conserved F or W. D genes are given only for firm matches. Clone size is given for some rows only: seen once, a few or many times, or a class if the clone is expanded.

j_call clone_size d_call v_call cdr3_nt cdr3_aa
TRBJ1-2 once TRBD1 TRBV11-2 TGTGCCAGCAGCTTAAACAGGGGTTTCTATGGCTACACCTTC CASSLNRGFYGYTF
TRBJ1-6 - - TRBV28 TGTGCCAGCAGTTTAGTGGACGGTAATTCACCCCTCCACTTT CASSLVDGNSPLHF
TRBJ1-1 - - TRBV6-5 TGTGCCAGCAGTTATGGGTACGGGGGGTCTGAAGCTTTCTTT CASSYGYGGSEAFF
TRBJ1-6 - - TRBV27 TGTGCCAGCAGTTTAGGACGGCCCCCCAGTTCACCCCTCCACTTT CASSLGRPPSSPLHF
TRBJ1-2 - - TRBV18 TGTGCCAGCGCAACCGGGGGGACGGATGGCTACACCTTC CASATGGTDGYTF
TRBJ2-7 - - TRBV7-2 TGTGCCAGCAGCTTAAATTCGGCGTACGAGCAGTACTTC CASSLNSAYEQYF
TRBJ2-7 - - TRBV5-6 TGTGCCAGCAGCCGTAGTTTCGAGCAGTACTTC CASSRSFEQYF
TRBJ1-2 once TRBD1 TRBV7-2 TGTGCCAGCACCCCGGGACAGGGGGTATATGGCTACACCTTC CASTPGQGVYGYTF
TRBJ2-5 - TRBD2 TRBV11-2 TGTGCCAGCAGCTCCCCATGGAGCGGGGGCCCGTACCAAGAGACCCAGTACTTC CASSSPWSGGPYQETQYF
TRBJ1-5 - TRBD1 TRBV25-1 TGTGCCAGCAGTGAGAGGGACAGCCTGAATCAGCCCCAGCATTTT CASSERDSLNQPQHF
TRBJ2-6 - TRBD1 TRBV18 TGTGCCAGCTCACAAGGACAGGGGTCTGGGGCCAACGTCCTGACTTTC CASSQGQGSGANVLTF
TRBJ2-3 - - TRBV5-6 TGTGCCAGCAGCGTTCCCCGGCGGGGAAGCACAGATACGCAGTATTTT CASSVPRRGSTDTQYF
TRBJ2-7 - - TRBV2 TGTGCCAGCAGTTACCGGCAATCCTACGAGCAGTACTTC CASSYRQSYEQYF
TRBJ1-6 - - TRBV5-8 TGTGCCAGCAGCACCCAGCCCAGGAGCTCCTATAATTCACCCCTCCACTTT CASSTQPRSSYNSPLHF
TRBJ1-6 - - TRBV9 TGTGCCAGCAGCGTAGATGGGGGTCTTGGTTCACCCCTCCACTTT CASSVDGGLGSPLHF
TRBJ2-5 - - TRBV14 TGTGCCAGCAGCCAATCAGGGGAAGAGACCCAGTACTTC CASSQSGEETQYF
TRBJ2-7 - - TRBV5-1 TGCGCCAGCAGCCCGGACAACTCCTACGAGCAGTACTTC CASSPDNSYEQYF
TRBJ2-1 - - TRBV5-6 TGTGCCAGCAGCTTGGCCCCTAGCGTCTTGTCCTACAATGAGCAGTTCTTC CASSLAPSVLSYNEQFF
TRBJ2-1 once TRBD2 TRBV5-8 TGTGCCAGCAGCTTGGCGGCTAGCGGGGGGGCATCATTGTTAAATGAGCAGTTCTTC CASSLAASGGASLLNEQFF
TRBJ2-1 - TRBD2 TRBV5-1 TGCGCCAGCAGCTTGGTTGGCGGGGGTTACAATGAGCAGTTCTTC CASSLVGGGYNEQFF
TRBJ1-2 - TRBD1 TRBV29-1 TGCAGCGTTAACCTCGTCGGGACAGGGGGCTCCTATGGCTACACCTTC CSVNLVGTGGSYGYTF
TRBJ1-2 - TRBD1 TRBV10-2 TGCGCCAGCAGTGGTACGACAGGGAGCTATGGCTACACCTTC CASSGTTGSYGYTF
TRBJ1-4 - - TRBV9 TGTGCCAGCAGCCCTCGGCGGATAAGGGGTGAAAAACTGTTTTTT CASSPRRIRGEKLFF
TRBJ2-1 - TRBD2 TRBV2 TGTGCCAGCATGACTAGCGGGGGGCCCATGTTCTTC CASMTSGGPMFF
TRBJ1-2 - - TRBV18 TGTGCCAGCTCATCGGACAGCGTTGACTATGGCTACACCTTC CASSSDSVDYGYTF
TRBJ2-1 - TRBD1 TRBV7-9 TGTGCCAGCAGCGCAAGTGGGACAGGGGAGTTCTTC CASSASGTGEFF
TRBJ2-7 - TRBD2 TRBV28 TGTGCCAGCAGTCTAGCGGAGTACGAGCAGTACTTC CASSLAEYEQYF
TRBJ1-3 - - TRBV11-2 TGTGCCAGCAGCTTCAGGGTTGGAAACACCATATATTTT CASSFRVGNTIYF
TRBJ2-7 once TRBD2 TRBV29-1 TGCAGCGTTGACTTCGGGGGGGCGTACGAGCAGTACTTC CSVDFGGAYEQYF
TRBJ2-2 - - TRBV4-3 TGCGCCAGCAGCCAAGAGTGGATATCAGGATACGGGGAGCTGTTTTTT CASSQEWISGYGELFF
TRBJ1-2 - TRBD1 TRBV7-2 TGTGCCAGCAGCTTGTGGACAGGGTCGATTGGCTACACCTTC CASSLWTGSIGYTF
TRBJ1-2 - - TRBV28 TGTGCCAGCAGTGAGCAGGCCTATGGCTACACCTTC CASSEQAYGYTF
TRBJ1-6 - TRBD1 TRBV19 TGTGCCAGTAGTATCTTCGAGGGGGCAGTGAGCCCTCTCTCCTATAATTCACCCCTCCACTTT CASSIFEGAVSPLSYNSPLHF
TRBJ1-2 - TRBD1 TRBV11-3 TGTGCCAGCAGCTTAGACGGGGGGACAGGGAGATATGGCTACACCTTC CASSLDGGTGRYGYTF
TRBJ2-7 once - TRBV5-6 TGTGCCAGCAGCTTGGACAGGGTTTCCGAGCAGTACTTC CASSLDRVSEQYF
TRBJ2-1 - - TRBV4-3 TGCGCCAGCAGCCAAGGGGCGGCACGTGGTGAGCAGTTCTTC CASSQGAARGEQFF
TRBJ1-2 - - TRBV28 TGTGCCAGCAGTCCTTACAGTGGAGGCTACACCTTC CASSPYSGGYTF
TRBJ1-2 - - TRBV7-9 TGTGCCACCAACCGGCAGGACTTAGGTTCTTATGGCTACACCTTC CATNRQDLGSYGYTF
TRBJ1-5 - - TRBV5-1 TGCGCCAGCAGCTTGACCGGACAGATCAATCAGCCCCAGCATTTT CASSLTGQINQPQHF
TRBJ1-2 - - TRBV10-3 TGTGCCATCAGTGATTGGGACTATACAAACTATGGCTACACCTTC CAISDWDYTNYGYTF
TRBJ2-3 - - TRBV14 TGTGCCAGCAGCCAAGCTAGTCGCACAGATACGCAGTATTTT CASSQASRTDTQYF
TRBJ2-7 - TRBD1 TRBV27 TGTGCCAGCAGTAGAAACCGTGGGACAGGGTCCTACGAGCAGTACTTC CASSRNRGTGSYEQYF
TRBJ2-2 - - TRBV6-4 TGTGCCAGCAGTGAGGGGGCGACCGGGGAGCTGTTTTTT CASSEGATGELFF
TRBJ2-1 - TRBD2 TRBV9 TGTGCCAGCAGCGTAGAAGCGGGGGTGTACTACAATGAGCAGTTCTTC CASSVEAGVYYNEQFF
TRBJ2-7 - TRBD1 TRBV18 TGTGCCAGCTCACGCAACCCCGGGACAGAGTACGAGCAGTACTTC CASSRNPGTEYEQYF
TRBJ1-6 - TRBD1 TRBV10-1 TGCGCCAGCAGCCCGGACAGGGCCGGTTCACCCCTCCACTTT CASSPDRAGSPLHF
TRBJ1-1 - - TRBV4-3 TGCGCCAGCAGCCAAGTAGAGGGGCTTTACACTGAAGCTTTCTTT CASSQVEGLYTEAFF
TRBJ2-7 - - TRBV5-1 TGCGCCAGCAGCTTGGTCTTTTCAGGGATCTCCTACGAGCAGTACTTC CASSLVFSGISYEQYF
TRBJ2-1 - TRBD2 TRBV9 TGTGCCAGCAGCGTAGAGGGTCGGGGGGCCTACAATGAGCAGTTCTTC CASSVEGRGAYNEQFF
TRBJ2-5 - TRBD1 TRBV6-6 TGTGCCAGCAGTTCGGGACAGGAGCTTGGAGGGACCCAGTACTTC CASSSGQELGGTQYF
TRBJ1-1 - TRBD1 TRBV27 TGTGCCAGCAGTTTAGGTCCGGGACAGGGGAACACTGAAGCTTTCTTT CASSLGPGQGNTEAFF
TRBJ2-2 - TRBD2 TRBV25-1 TGTGCCAGCAGTGAATTCGGGGGGGACACCGGGGAGCTGTTTTTT CASSEFGGDTGELFF
TRBJ2-7 - TRBD2 TRBV7-2 TGTGCCAGCAGCACGGGAGGCGAGCAGTACTTC CASSTGGEQYF
TRBJ1-1 - - TRBV7-9 TGTGCCAGCAGCTCTAATCCTGAAGCTTTCTTT CASSSNPEAFF
TRBJ1-6 - - TRBV4-3 TGCGCCAGCAGCCAAGTCCGGGCGTCGCTCCTCCACTTT CASSQVRASLLHF